The 21 T cell receptor beta chains reported below all come from one sample, sequenced in a study of blood T cell repertoires in COVID-19 (dated by TCRdb to the early 2020s). Library generation was performed with the immunoSEQ multiplex PCR assay. Imported from immuneACCESS, the table was reduced by TCRdb to in-frame sequences with V and J called. These copies leave out some clones; in studies compared against another copy, an unresolved V gene accounts for under half, and the cause of the remainder is not known. The sample table contains about 130,000 clones; only one count was recorded for 77% of them. Around 18% of the sample is held by the ten biggest clonotypes. Sequencing was done on a sample of peripheral blood. Receptor source: an elderly man with acute or convalescent COVID-19.

This sequence joins TRBV19 and TRBJ1-5; D may be TRBD1 (5 bases). V was cut by 1 base and J by 7 bases, with 14 bases left in between. The germline V gene encodes CDR1 LNHDA and CDR2 SQIVND (reference sequence). The length of the CDR3 is 15 residues. The CDR3 spells CASSIGPGNRQPQHF. CDR3 DNA: TGTGCCAGTAGTATAGGCCCAGGGAATCGGCAGCCCCAGCATTTT.

This chain links TRBV2 with TRBJ1-1; 8 nucleotides agree with TRBD1. Germline CDR1 reads SNHLY; CDR2 reads FYNNEI. This CDR3 spans 14 amino acids. The V segment lost 6 bases and the J segment 0 bases; nucleotides outside the gene matches: 3. As DNA, the CDR3 is TGTGCCAGCAGCCTACAGGGGGTGAACACTGAAGCTTTCTTT. It translates to CASSLQGVNTEAFF.

V gene TRBV5-8 combines with J gene TRBJ2-2; possibly TRBD2 for D (6 bases). The V end lost 4 bases, the J end lost 4 bases, and 14 bases lay between the germline ends. Germline V gene sequence: CDR1 SGHTS, CDR2 YDEGEE. The CDR3 totals 15 residues. The DNA of the CDR3 is TGTGCCAGCAGCCCCTTTCTCGGGAGCACCGGGGAGCTGTTTTTT. The encoded protein is CASSPFLGSTGELFF.

The rearrangement uses TRBV18 and TRBJ2-3; D gene unclear. Germline CDR1 reads KGHSH; CDR2 reads LQKENI. Trimming removed 3 bases from V and 0 bases from J, with 13 bases in between. This CDR3 is built from 16 residues. The CDR3 nucleotides are TGTGCCAGCTCACCCATTGGGCTTTCTAGCACAGATACGCAGTATTTT. Its translation is CASSPIGLSSTDTQYF.

The rearrangement uses TRBV6-2 or TRBV6-3 and TRBJ2-7; 8 bases fit TRBD1. The CDR3 is made up of 16 amino acids. Germline CDR1 is MNHEY and CDR2 is SVGEGT. Germline trimming cut 0 bases from V and 5 bases from J; bases unmatched to any gene: 9. Here the CDR3 DNA reads TGTGCCAGCAGTTACTCGTACGCAGGGGGCATCGACGAGCAGTACTTC. Its protein product is CASSYSYAGGIDEQYF.

With regard to this clone: Germline is not matched at one junction end, which may reflect a read error. This chain links TRBV18 with TRBJ1-2; no clear D. This CDR3 contains 13 residues. Germline V gene lookup returns CDR1 KGHSH and CDR2 LQKENI. In DNA form, the CDR3 reads TGTGCCAGCTCCCCACAGTCCGGGGATGGCTACACCTTC. Translation: CASSPQSGDGYTF.

The V call is TRBV7-6, the J call TRBJ2-3, with TRBD2 as a possible D gene (7 bases). This CDR3 has 15 amino acids. Trimming left V 0 bases short and J 6 bases short, with 13 bases between. The V gene's germline CDR1 is SGHVS and CDR2 FNYEAQ. CDR3 region: CASSLAGGRSDTQYF. The CDR3 nucleotides are TGTGCCAGCAGCTTAGCGGGGGGGCGTTCGGATACGCAGTATTTT.

J is TRBJ1-4 and V is TRBV24-1, with a tentative D call TRBD1 (6 bases). Trimming stripped 7 bases from V and 7 bases from J, with 9 bases between. Germline loops: CDR1 KGHDR, CDR2 SFDVKD. The CDR3 has 12 residues. CDR3 loop: CATSRGGEKLFF. CDR3 coding DNA: TGTGCCACCAGCAGGGGCGGTGAAAAACTGTTTTTT.

The V gene is TRBV4-1, the J gene TRBJ1-1; TRBD1 aligns across 9 bases. In germline, CDR1 is MGHRA, CDR2 YSYEKL. The CDR3 length is 13 residues. The J segment lost 7 bases and the V segment lost 5 bases, leaving 5 bases of the junction unmatched. Here the CDR3 reads CASSGQGMGEAFF. The CDR3 nucleotides read TGCGCCAGCAGCGGACAGGGGATGGGTGAAGCTTTCTTT.

The chain links TRBV5-1 to TRBJ2-5; 8 bases map to TRBD1. Trimming removed 4 bases from V and 5 bases from J; junction bases left unmatched: 7. The CDR3 totals 14 residues. CDR1 and CDR2 from the germline V gene are SGHRS and YFSETQ. The CDR3 DNA reads as TGCGCCAGCAGCCCACGGACAGGGTGGGAGACCCAGTACTTC. Translated, it gives CASSPRTGWETQYF. The entire variable domain, with the rest obtained from reference TRBV5-1 and TRBJ2-5, is as follows: KAGVTQTPRYLIKTRGQQVTLSCSPISGHRSVSWYQQTPGQGLQFLFEYFSETQRNKGNFPGRFSGRQFSNSRSEMNVSTLELGDSALYLCASSPRTGWETQYFGPGTRLLVL.

V is TRBV28 and J is TRBJ1-2, with TRBD1 as a possible D gene (6 bases). V was cut by 4 bases and J by 7 bases, with 13 bases left in between. This CDR3 is built from 13 residues. Per germline, CDR1 MDHEN and CDR2 SYDVKM. The CDR3 protein is CASSSGVQGGYTF. The DNA of the CDR3 is TGTGCCAGCAGTTCAGGGGTACAGGGTGGCTACACCTTC.

J is TRBJ2-1 and V is TRBV12-5; a weak D match, TRBD2 (7 bases). V lost 5 bases and J lost 6, with 20 bases in between. The germline CDR1 and CDR2 sequences are LGHNT and FRNRAP. There are 16 residues in the CDR3. CDR3 sequence reads: CASGNLWAGASNEQFF. The CDR3 DNA reads as TGTGCTAGTGGTAACCTTTGGGCGGGGGCCTCCAATGAGCAGTTCTTC. Filled out from reference TRBV12-5 and TRBJ2-1, the complete variable domain reads DARVTQTPRHKVTEMGQEVTMRCQPILGHNTVFWYRQTMMQGLELLAYFRNRAPLDDSGMPKDRFSAEMPDATLATLKIQPSEPRDSAVYFCASGNLWAGASNEQFFGPGTRLTVL.

The rearrangement joins TRBV10-3 to TRBJ2-1; 11 bases align to TRBD1. V shed 6 bases, J shed 6 bases, and the junction held 4 bases outside the gene matches. The CDR3 loop spans 14 amino acids. Germline assignment: CDR1 ENHRY and CDR2 SYGVKD. The CDR3 coding sequence is TGTGCCATCAGCTGGACAGGGGGCTCCAATGAGCAGTTCTTC. It specifies CAISWTGGSNEQFF.

The gene calls are TRBV18 and TRBJ1-1; D uncertain. The CDR3 length is 13 residues. Per the germline V gene, CDR1 is KGHSH and CDR2 is LQKENI. The ends were cut back, 4 bases at V and 2 bases at J, with 8 bases in the middle. The CDR3 loop reads CASSRSGNTEAFF. The CDR3 coding sequence is TGTGCCAGCTCACGTTCAGGAAACACTGAAGCTTTCTTT.

The rearrangement uses TRBV6-6 and TRBJ1-1; D is ambiguous. This CDR3 is built from 13 residues. V shed 6 bases and J shed 2 bases, with 10 bases lying between them. CDR1 is MNHNY and CDR2 is SVGAGI in the germline V gene (reference sequence). The CDR3 region is CASRALTNTEAFF. Here the CDR3 DNA reads TGTGCCAGCAGGGCTCTTACAAACACTGAAGCTTTCTTT.

J is TRBJ2-1 and V is TRBV27; TRBD1 aligns across 8 bases. The CDR3 sequence is 14 residues long. Germline CDR1 reads MNHEY; CDR2 reads SMNVEV (reference sequence). V gave up 8 bases and J gave up 9 bases; unmatched junction bases: 12. This chain's CDR3 is CASSPDRVRGEQFF. The CDR3 DNA is TGTGCCAGCTCGCCGGACAGGGTGAGAGGTGAGCAGTTCTTC.

The genes are TRBV30 and TRBJ1-2; D is possibly TRBD1 (5 bases). CDR1 and CDR2 from the germline V gene are GTSNPN and SVGIG (reference sequence). CDR3 size: 14 residues. V lost 0 bases, J lost 8 bases, and 16 bases lay in between. The DNA for the CDR3 is TGTGCCTGGAGTGTACTTCGGCAGGGAGGAGGCTACACCTTC. This encodes CAWSVLRQGGGYTF.

The chain recombines TRBV20-1 with TRBJ2-3, with 8 nucleotides matching TRBD1. V was pared by 3 bases and J by 3 bases, with 5 bases of the junction left unmatched. CDR1 DFQATT and CDR2 SNEGSKA come from the germline V gene (reference sequence). The CDR3 covers 14 residues. CDR3 protein: CSASIGQGTDTQYF. CDR3 nucleotides: TGCAGTGCTAGTATCGGACAGGGTACAGATACGCAGTATTTT.

The CDR3, as DNA: TGTGCCAGCAGCGCCGACACGGGAACTGAAGCTTTCTTT. The encoded protein is CASSADTGTEAFF. The rearrangement joins TRBV11-2 to TRBJ1-1; no clear D. With 5 bases removed from V and 5 bases from J, the gap between germline ends came to 12 bases. The CDR3 contains 13 residues. Per the germline V gene, CDR1 is SGHAT and CDR2 is FQNNGV. Together with reference TRBV11-2 and TRBJ1-1, the CDR3 gives the full variable domain: EAGVAQSPRYKIIEKRQSVAFWCNPISGHATLYWYQQILGQGPKLLIQFQNNGVVDDSQLPKDRFSAERLKGVDSTLKIQPAKLEDSAVYLCASSADTGTEAFFGQGTRLTVV.

V and J are TRBV4-2 and TRBJ2-7, with TRBD1 as a possible D gene (6 bases). Trimming took off 1 base at V and 0 bases at J, with 7 bases between the two ends. Germline V CDR1 and CDR2: LGHNA, YNFKEQ. This CDR3 has 14 residues. CDR3 bases: TGTGCCAGCAGCCAAGGGACAGTCTCCTACGAGCAGTACTTC. Residues: CASSQGTVSYEQYF.

The gene calls are TRBV6-5 and TRBJ2-2; 7 nucleotides align to TRBD1. The V gene end was trimmed by 5 bases and the J gene end by 2 bases; junction bases not matched to a gene: 5. Germline CDR1 reads MNHEY; CDR2 reads SVGAGI. The CDR3 contains 15 residues. The CDR3 spells CASSQDRTNTGELFF. The CDR3 nucleotides are TGTGCCAGCAGTCAGGACAGGACAAACACCGGGGAGCTGTTTTTT.